The 8 T cell receptor beta chains in this list originate from one sample, sequenced in a study of T-cell memory formation after mild COVID-19. TCRdb independently ran MiXCR on the 5' RACE reads; one entry per CDR3 protein. The sample consists of approximately 290,000 distinct CDR3 sequences, 15% to 20% of them appearing once. The material sequenced was PBMCs or a T cell subset sorted from them (not recorded which). Receptors were obtained from a man aged 18 to 29 who had mild COVID-19 (a few samples of this study predate the infection). Cell type and time point are not known.

V and J are TRBV24-1 and TRBJ2-1, with a weak D call TRBD2 (6 bases). Looked up from germline, CDR1 is KGHDR and CDR2 is SFDVKD. V lost 3 bases, J lost 7 bases, and 15 bases lay in between. CDR3 length equals 15 residues. In DNA, the CDR3 is TGTGCCACCAGTGATCCGGGGGACGGTGGGAATGAGCAGTTCTTC. It encodes CATSDPGDGGNEQFF.

This clonotype was found a few times. This rearrangement joins TRBV9 to TRBJ2-3; TRBD1 might be the D (6 bases). The CDR3 contains 15 residues. Looked up from germline, CDR1 is SGDLS and CDR2 is YYNGEE. V lost 4 bases to trimming and J lost 2 bases, with 14 bases between them. The CDR3 loop reads CASSPRQDITDTQYF. CDR3 nucleotide sequence: TGTGCCAGCAGCCCTCGACAGGATATCACAGATACGCAGTATTTT.

The chain carries TRBV4-1 and TRBJ1-3, with D hard to call. V was shortened by 5 bases and J by 0 bases, with 11 bases between the two germline ends. Germline values: CDR1 MGHRA, CDR2 YSYEKL. CDR3 size: 15 residues. CDR3 residues: CASSFFPSSGNTIYF. CDR3 DNA sequence: TGCGCCAGCAGCTTTTTCCCTAGCTCTGGAAACACCATATATTTT.

This clonotype was found many times. V and J are TRBV7-3 and TRBJ2-2, with D tentatively TRBD1 or TRBD2 (5 bases each). This CDR3 spans 14 amino acids. From germline, CDR1 is SGHTA and CDR2 FQGTGA. V lost 5 bases and J 5 bases, leaving 12 bases between the germline ends. CDR3 sequence reads: CASSPTGLTGELFF. CDR3 DNA: TGTGCCAGCAGCCCTACGGGGCTGACCGGGGAGCTGTTTTTT.

In its sample, this clonotype was seen a few times. V usage is TRBV6-5 and J usage is TRBJ1-2; possibly TRBD1 for D (6 bases). CDR1 is MNHEY, CDR2 SVGAGI, per germline. V was clipped by 0 bases and J by 8 bases, with 16 bases between them. The CDR3 has 15 amino acids. Written as DNA, the CDR3 is TGTGCCAGCAGTTACTCACCGGGGGCCCTTGCCGGCTACACCTTC. Translated: CASSYSPGALAGYTF.

The chain is built from TRBV20-1 and TRBJ1-1; D unresolved. CDR3 size: 13 residues. V was shortened by 6 bases and J by 4 bases, with 15 bases between the two germline ends. The germline V gene encodes CDR1 DFQATT and CDR2 SNEGSKA (reference sequence). The CDR3: CSAQLSSATEAFF. CDR3 DNA: TGCAGTGCGCAACTATCGTCGGCCACTGAAGCTTTCTTT.

Many counts were recorded for this clonotype. The chain couples TRBV7-9 to TRBJ2-3; TRBD2 agrees at 8 bases. The CDR3 is 16 residues long. Germline CDR1 reads SEHNR; CDR2 reads FQNEAQ (reference sequence). Unmatched junction bases numbered 11, after V lost 5 bases and J lost 4 bases. CDR3 coding DNA: TGTGCCAGCAGCCCCCGGAGGGCGGGGGGTTCAGATACGCAGTATTTT. It yields the protein CASSPRRAGGSDTQYF.

Only a few counts were recorded for this clonotype. V and J are TRBV7-2 and TRBJ1-1; TRBD1 matches at 7 bases. The germline gives CDR1 SGHTA, CDR2 FQGNSA. The CDR3 is 19 residues long. The V gene end was trimmed by 3 bases and the J gene end by 2 bases; junction bases not matched to a gene: 18. CDR3 DNA: TGTGCCAGCAGCTTCAAAATCCTCGGGAGGGGGACAGTTAACACTGAAGCTTTCTTT. The encoded protein is CASSFKILGRGTVNTEAFF.